This TCR beta chain was captured by sequencing in a study of blood T cells in healthy people across ages. Study information: Capture via template switching afforded approximately one barcoded beta molecule per two T cells.

Whole-study results and caveats: Greater diversity and more naive CD4+ cells were seen in long-lived donors than in aged donors. Leaving the PBMCs unsorted stopped any conclusive comparison of naive versus antigen-experienced cells.

With a J-beta primer mix and a sample-barcoded 5' primer, a second PCR ran 7 to 11 cycles. TCRdb reanalysed the 5' RACE reads using MiXCR and keeps one entry per CDR3 protein. Seen here are some 1.4 million distinct CDR3 sequences, approximately 38% observed once, and the top ten hold 7.9%. This CDR3 region has 12 residues. V lost 6 bases and J lost 2, with 9 bases in between. Germline CDR1 reads DFQATT; CDR2 reads SNEGSKA (reference sequence). With respect to this clonotype: Its antigen is unknown.

The chain combines TRBV20-1 with TRBJ2-3; D unresolved. Sequencing was performed on blood. This receptor was obtained from a woman aged 18 to 35 in good health. DNA of the CDR3: TGCAGTGCCGAACCTAACACAGATACGCAGTATTTT. This encodes CSAEPNTDTQYF.